This T cell receptor (beta chain) was sequenced in a study of T cells expressing NK-cell markers. Study at large: From sorted CD3+CD56+NKG2C+, CD3+CD56+NKG2C- and CD3+CD56-NKG2C+ T cells came the TCR beta repertoires. Study findings and constraints: Researchers report these clonotypes also headed the CD3+CD56-NKG2C+ fraction in several donors. CD8+ T cells in a handful of donors included dominant NKG2C+ clonotypes at about 1.0-7.0%.

TCRdb reworked the 5' RACE reads into one entry per CDR3 protein, no DNA. The data include 300,000 to 500,000 distinct CDR3 sequences; the top ten clones carry around 10%. The germline V gene encodes CDR1 LGHNA and CDR2 YNFKEQ. The CDR3 has 16 residues. A note on this clonotype: The antigen is not known.

The sequence derives from a woman aged 50 to 65 in good health. The J gene is TRBJ1-6, the V gene TRBV4-2; TCRdb selects TRBD1, and the lack of DNA leaves this call unchecked. What was sequenced was blood T cells: a sorted CD56 or NKG2C T cell subset, CD4+ or CD8+ T cells, or bulk PBMC T cells (not recorded which). The CDR3 here is CASSQDRAGDNSPLHF.